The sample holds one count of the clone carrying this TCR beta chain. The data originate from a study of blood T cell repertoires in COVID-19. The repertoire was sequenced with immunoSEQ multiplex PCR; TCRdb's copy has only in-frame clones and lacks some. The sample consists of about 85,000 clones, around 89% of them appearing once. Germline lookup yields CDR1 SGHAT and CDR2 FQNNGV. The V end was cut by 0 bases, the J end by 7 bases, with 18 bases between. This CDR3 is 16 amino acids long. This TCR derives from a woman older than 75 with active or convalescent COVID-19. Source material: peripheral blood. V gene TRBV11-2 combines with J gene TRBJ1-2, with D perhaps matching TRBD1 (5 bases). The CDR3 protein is CASSLDRGTGEGGYTF. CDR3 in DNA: TGTGCCAGCAGCTTAGATCGAGGGACTGGAGAAGGTGGCTACACCTTC.